These 8 T cell receptor beta chains share one sample of origin, sequenced in a study of T cell responses to AZD1222 COVID-19 vaccine. Profiling relied on immunoSEQ multiplex PCR, and the TCRdb table lists in-frame clones only, not all of them. Here the sample spans some 110,000 clones, roughly 92% being singletons. The sample consisted of peripheral blood, taken on day 0 of AZD1222 vaccination. The receptor source for this set is an adult in good health.

The gene calls are TRBV6-4 and TRBJ1-6; a possible D gene is TRBD1 (6 bases). Germline V CDR1 and CDR2: MRHNA, SNTAGT. The CDR3 is made up of 18 amino acids. V was clipped by 6 bases and J by 0 bases, with 18 bases between them. CDR3 DNA sequence: TGTGCCAGCAGGTACCGGGACAACTTTGGCTCCTATAATTCACCCCTCCACTTT. This encodes CASRYRDNFGSYNSPLHF.

V usage is TRBV12-3 or TRBV12-4 and J usage is TRBJ1-5; D gene ambiguous. Between the trimmed V and J ends, which lost 3 bases and 2 bases, there was a span of 5 bases. This CDR3 comprises 13 residues. The CDR3 protein is CASSFSRNQPQHF. The DNA of the CDR3 is TGTGCCAGCAGTTTTTCACGCAATCAGCCCCAGCATTTT.

The CDR3 region has the DNA TGTGCCAGCAGTTCCCTCCCGGGTGCAGGGGACACTTATGGCTACACCTTC. This sequence encodes CASSSLPGAGDTYGYTF. The chain links TRBV5-4 to TRBJ1-2; maybe TRBD1 (6 bases). The V end was cut by 5 bases, the J end by 5 bases, with 25 bases between. CDR1 is SGHNT, CDR2 YYREEE, per germline (reference sequence). This CDR3 region has 17 residues.

This clone has just one count. V usage is TRBV18 and J usage is TRBJ1-1; no clear D gene. The V and J ends lost 6 bases and 6 bases respectively, with 14 bases between them. This CDR3 is 13 amino acids long. Per the germline V gene, CDR1 is KGHSH and CDR2 is LQKENI. CDR3 region: CASSPTWSAEAFF. The CDR3 nucleotides are TGTGCCAGCTCGCCCACCTGGTCGGCTGAAGCTTTCTTT.

The gene calls are TRBV11-2 and TRBJ2-5, with TRBD1 identical over 12 bases. The trim removed 5 bases at V and 4 bases at J, leaving 8 bases unmatched. The germline gives CDR1 SGHAT, CDR2 FQNNGV. This CDR3 has 16 amino acids. The CDR3 spells CASSVGTGGRGETQYF. CDR3 nucleotides: TGTGCCAGCAGCGTGGGGACAGGGGGCCGCGGAGAGACCCAGTACTTC.

The chain has TRBV7-9 and TRBJ2-5; D is perhaps TRBD1 (5 bases). The CDR3 loop spans 18 amino acids. Germline values: CDR1 SEHNR, CDR2 FQNEAQ (reference sequence). V shed 5 bases and J shed 0 bases, with 22 bases lying between them. The CDR3 DNA sequence: TGTGCCAGCAGCCCACAAGGGGCGACAGCTGAGTACCAAGAGACCCAGTACTTC. Amino acids: CASSPQGATAEYQETQYF.

V and J are TRBV19 and TRBJ2-7; no clear D gene. Germline-derived CDR1 and CDR2 are LNHDA and SQIVND (reference sequence). Between the trimmed V and J ends, which lost 5 bases and 1 base, there was a span of 18 bases. CDR3 size: 16 residues. This chain's CDR3 is CASSPSSARRSYEQYF. For the CDR3, the DNA is TGTGCCAGTAGTCCCTCATCGGCCCGGAGATCCTACGAGCAGTACTTC.

This chain connects TRBV11-3 to TRBJ2-3; D possibly uses TRBD1 or TRBD2 (6 bases each). The CDR3 is made up of 15 amino acids. Germline V gene lookup returns CDR1 SGHNT and CDR2 YENEEA. Deletions cut 1 base from V and 2 bases from J, with 10 bases between. CDR3 region: CASSLAGANTDTQYF. In nucleotides, the CDR3 is TGTGCCAGCAGCTTAGCGGGGGCGAACACAGATACGCAGTATTTT.